This T cell receptor (beta chain) came from a study of blood T cell repertoires in COVID-19. Study-level background: Spain, Italy and the United States supplied samples that represented acute and convalescent COVID-19.

This CDR3 is built from 15 residues. V was pared by 6 bases and J by 2 bases, with 8 bases of the junction left unmatched. In germline, CDR1 is SNHLY, CDR2 FYNNEI. Produced via immunoSEQ multiplex PCR; TCRdb's table is partial and in-frame only. The repertoire holds 80,000 to 100,000 clones, with roughly 90% as singletons. The V and J genes are TRBV2 and TRBJ1-2, with TRBD1 matching 8 bases. Input material: peripheral blood. The source of this sequence is a human donor with COVID-19, enrolled during active disease. The donor label of this sample is uncertain. The CDR3 nucleotides are TGTGCCAGCAGCGACCTCAGGGGGCGGAACTATGGCTACACCTTC. As protein: CASSDLRGRNYGYTF.